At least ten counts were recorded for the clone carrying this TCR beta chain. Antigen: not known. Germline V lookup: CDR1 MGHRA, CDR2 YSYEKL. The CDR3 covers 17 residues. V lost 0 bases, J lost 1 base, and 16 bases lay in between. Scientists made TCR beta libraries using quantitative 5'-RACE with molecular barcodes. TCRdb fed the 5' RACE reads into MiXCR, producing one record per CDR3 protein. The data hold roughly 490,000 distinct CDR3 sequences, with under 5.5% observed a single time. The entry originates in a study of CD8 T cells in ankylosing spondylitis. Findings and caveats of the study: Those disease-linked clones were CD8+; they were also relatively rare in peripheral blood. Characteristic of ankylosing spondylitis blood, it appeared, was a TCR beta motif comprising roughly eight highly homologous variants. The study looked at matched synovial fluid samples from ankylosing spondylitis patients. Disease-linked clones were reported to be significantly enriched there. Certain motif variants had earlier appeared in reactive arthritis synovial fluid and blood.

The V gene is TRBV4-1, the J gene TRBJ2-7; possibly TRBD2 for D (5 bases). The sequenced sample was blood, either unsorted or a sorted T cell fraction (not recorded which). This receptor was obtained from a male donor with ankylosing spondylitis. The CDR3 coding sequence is TGCGCCAGCAGCCAAGACGGAATGCGGCTAGCTTCCTACGAGCAGTACTTC. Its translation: CASSQDGMRLASYEQYF.